The rows below give T cell receptor beta chains drawn from one sample of a study of shared clonotypes between healthy human individuals. The protocol was immunoSEQ multiplex PCR, while the TCRdb copy is restricted to in-frame clones and leaves out a portion. The table lists some 980,000 clones, approximately 76% of them singletons. The sequenced sample was memory CD4+ T cells sorted from blood. All receptors come from a man aged 18-30 years in good health. The CDR3 runs from the conserved cysteine through the conserved F or W. D genes are given only for firm matches. Only some rows state a clone size, as once, few, many or a class for expanded clones.

clone size	V gene	J gene	D gene	CDR3 protein	CDR3 DNA
.	TRBV6-5	TRBJ1-4	TRBD1	CASSYSQGASEKLFF	TGTGCCAGCAGTTACTCACAGGGGGCCAGTGAAAAACTGTTTTTT
.	TRBV10-3	TRBJ1-6	.	CAIKGGRDYNSPLHF	TGTGCCATCAAGGGGGGGCGAGATTATAATTCACCCCTCCACTTT
.	TRBV10-1	TRBJ2-7	.	CASSESSTDEQYF	TGCGCCAGCAGTGAGTCCTCCACGGACGAGCAGTACTTC
.	TRBV5-1	TRBJ1-1	.	CASSWGDTPNTEAFF	TGCGCCAGCAGCTGGGGGGACACTCCAAACACTGAAGCTTTCTTT
.	TRBV5-6	TRBJ1-3	.	CASSLSGYGNTIYF	TGTGCCAGCAGCTTATCAGGGTATGGAAACACCATATATTTT
.	TRBV19	TRBJ1-5	TRBD1	CASSTTRQGNQPQHF	TGTGCCAGTAGTACCACCCGACAGGGGAATCAGCCCCAGCATTTT
.	TRBV6-5	TRBJ2-1	TRBD2	CASSSRTSGRAWEQFF	TGTGCCAGCAGTTCTCGGACTAGCGGGAGGGCCTGGGAGCAGTTCTTC
few	TRBV20-1	TRBJ2-4	.	CSASDGNIQYF	TGCAGTGCATCGGACGGAAACATTCAGTACTTC
many	TRBV6-1	TRBJ2-7	.	CASSDRTASFYEQYF	TGTGCCAGCAGTGACCGGACAGCCTCTTTCTACGAGCAGTACTTC
.	TRBV5-1	TRBJ1-5	.	CASSMKRGRNQPQHF	TGCGCCAGCAGCATGAAAAGGGGAAGGAATCAGCCCCAGCATTTT
.	TRBV5-1	TRBJ2-2	.	CASSTGSNTGELFF	TGCGCCAGCAGTACAGGGAGTAACACCGGGGAGCTGTTTTTT
.	TRBV5-1	TRBJ2-3	.	CASRDQGASTDTQYF	TGCGCCAGCAGGGACCAGGGTGCGAGCACAGATACGCAGTATTTT
.	TRBV7-2	TRBJ2-1	TRBD2	CASSLAPGRLAGDPSYNEQFF	TGTGCCAGCAGCTTAGCCCCGGGAAGGCTAGCGGGAGACCCCTCCTACAATGAGCAGTTCTTC
.	TRBV7-8	TRBJ1-1	.	CASNDWGNTEAFF	TGTGCCAGCAATGACTGGGGGAACACTGAAGCTTTCTTT
.	TRBV10-2	TRBJ2-7	TRBD1	CASSRDSALYEQYF	TGCGCCAGCAGTAGGGACAGTGCACTCTACGAGCAGTACTTC
.	TRBV19	TRBJ1-2	.	CASSVGQNYGYTF	TGTGCCAGTAGTGTCGGACAGAACTATGGCTACACCTTC
few	TRBV5-4	TRBJ2-3	TRBD2	CASSLKLAGTTDTQYF	TGTGCCAGCAGCTTGAAACTAGCGGGGACCACAGATACGCAGTATTTT
.	TRBV4-3	TRBJ2-2	.	CASSQDIGTGELFF	TGCGCCAGCAGCCAAGATATCGGGACCGGGGAGCTGTTTTTT
once	TRBV5-6	TRBJ2-7	.	CASSLNPPYEQYF	TGTGCCAGCAGCTTAAACCCACCCTACGAGCAGTACTTC
.	TRBV5-1	TRBJ2-4	.	CASSSTSLRAKNIQYF	TGCGCCAGCAGTTCGACCTCTCTCAGAGCCAAAAACATTCAGTACTTC
.	TRBV7-9	TRBJ1-4	.	CASTLSSTPNEKLFF	TGTGCCTCCACCCTCTCCAGTACCCCAAATGAAAAACTGTTTTTT
once	TRBV10-3	TRBJ2-2	TRBD2	CAVSGRAAGELFF	TGTGCCGTTAGCGGGAGGGCTGCCGGGGAGCTGTTTTTT
.	TRBV7-9	TRBJ1-4	.	CASSLLSEKLFF	TGTGCCAGCAGCTTACTCAGTGAAAAACTGTTTTTT